The 31 T cell receptor beta chains in this list originate from one sample, sequenced in a study of Graves' ophthalmopathy and Graves' hyperthyroidism. Using RNA transcripts, the TCR beta CDR3 regions were amplified. First-round RT-PCR employed HTBI primers, with a second-round multiplex PCR after it. TCRdb itself ran the multiplex PCR reads through MiXCR, one entry per CDR3 protein. The sample carries 600,000 to 700,000 distinct CDR3 sequences, about two fifths recorded once. The source material was peripheral blood. These receptors came from an adult man with Graves' ophthalmopathy.

DNA for the CDR3: TGCAGTGCTCTGAGGGGGGACCCCCGGAATCAGCCCCAGCATTTT. Protein: CSALRGDPRNQPQHF. The gene calls are TRBV20-1 and TRBJ1-5, with D maybe TRBD1 (6 bases). This CDR3 spans 15 amino acids. Germline loops: CDR1 DFQATT, CDR2 SNEGSKA (reference sequence). Trimming cost V 5 bases and J 4 bases, with 18 bases left between them.

The chain combines TRBV2 with TRBJ2-6; TRBD1 aligns across 10 bases. CDR1 is SNHLY, CDR2 FYNNEI, per germline. The V segment lost 6 bases and the J segment 1 base; nucleotides outside the gene matches: 3. The CDR3 is 16 residues long. The CDR3 sequence is CASSGDRGSGANVLTF. CDR3 DNA: TGTGCCAGCAGCGGGGACAGGGGATCTGGGGCCAACGTCCTGACTTTC.

V usage is TRBV29-1 and J usage is TRBJ2-7, with D possibly matching TRBD2 (7 bases). CDR1 is SQVTM and CDR2 is ANQGSEA in the germline V gene. This CDR3 is 13 amino acids long. Trimming took off 8 bases at V and 2 bases at J, with 16 bases between the two ends. The CDR3 nucleotides are TGCAGCTCGGGGGGCGTGGACCCCTACGAGCAGTACTTC. Translated: CSSGGVDPYEQYF.

This clonotype was detected ten times or more. The chain joins TRBV7-9 to TRBJ2-5; D uncertain. V was shortened by 5 bases and J by 5 bases, with 15 bases between the two germline ends. Germline V CDR1 and CDR2: SEHNR, FQNEAQ (reference sequence). The CDR3 contains 14 residues. The CDR3 bases are TGTGCCAGCAGCCCCCCGCGGTCCCGGGAGACCCAGTACTTC. The encoded protein is CASSPPRSRETQYF.

Details on this clonotype: The junction shows a germline mismatch at one end, possibly a read error. The gene calls are TRBV5-1 and TRBJ2-7; D remains unclear. Germline loops: CDR1 SGHRS, CDR2 YFSETQ. The CDR3 totals 11 residues. CDR3 coding DNA: TGCGCCAGCAGCTTGGGCTACGAGCAGGTCTTC. Amino acids: CASSLGYEQVF. Full variable domain (missing parts from reference TRBV5-1 and TRBJ2-7): KAGVTQTPRYLIKTRGQQVTLSCSPISGHRSVSWYQQTPGQGLQFLFEYFSETQRNKGNFPGRFSGRQFSNSRSEMNVSTLELGDSALYLCASSLGYEQVFGPGTRLTVT.

This clonotype occurred many times. The chain joins TRBV29-1 to TRBJ2-6; a possible D gene is TRBD2 (6 bases). Trimming took off 6 bases at V and 0 bases at J, with 18 bases between the two ends. The germline CDR1 and CDR2 sequences are SQVTM and ANQGSEA. The CDR3 covers 17 residues. CDR3 bases: TGCAGCGTCGAGAGCAGGGCCGGGGGCTCTGGGGCCAACGTCCTGACTTTC. Its protein is CSVESRAGGSGANVLTF.

This clonotype has a count of ten or more. In DNA, the CDR3 is TGTGCCAGCAGCTTATTCCTAGCGGGAGGAGAGACCCAGTACTTC. It encodes CASSLFLAGGETQYF. The chain uses TRBV7-2 and TRBJ2-5; TRBD2 agrees at 11 bases. J lost 4 bases, V lost 2 bases, and 3 bases had no gene match. The germline V gene has CDR1 SGHTA and CDR2 FQGNSA. CDR3 length: 15 amino acids.

This clonotype turned up a few times. One end of the junction fails to match germline, which may point to a read error. This chain connects TRBV4-1 to TRBJ1-4; 11 nucleotides align to TRBD1. CDR1 is MGHRA, CDR2 YSYEKL, per germline. The CDR3 totals 17 residues. CDR3 in DNA: TGTGCCAGCAGCCCCTTGGGACAGGGGGGGACTAATGAAAAACTGTTTTTT. Its protein product is CASSPLGQGGTNEKLFF.

As to this clonotype: This clone may be a read error of a much larger clone one base away. This chain links TRBV2 with TRBJ1-2; D is possibly TRBD1 (5 bases). The CDR3 spans 14 residues. Germline loops: CDR1 SNHLY, CDR2 FYNNEI. The chain's CDR3 is CASRNGGANYGFTF. The CDR3 DNA sequence: TGTGCCAGCCGCAACGGGGGAGCTAACTATGGCTTCACCTTC.

At least ten counts were recorded for this clonotype. The rearrangement joins TRBV6-4 to TRBJ2-5, with D perhaps matching TRBD1 or TRBD2 (5 bases each). The CDR3 spans 14 residues. From germline, CDR1 is MRHNA and CDR2 SNTAGT. Deletions cut 2 bases from V and 4 bases from J, with 11 bases between. CDR3: CASSDRGVGETQYF. The CDR3 DNA reads TGTGCCAGCAGTGACCGGGGCGTGGGAGAGACCCAGTACTTC.

This clonotype appeared a few times. The chain has TRBV4-2 and TRBJ2-5; tentatively, D is TRBD2 (5 bases). CDR3 length: 15 residues. Germline V gene lookup returns CDR1 LGHNA and CDR2 YNFKEQ. Trimming cost V 1 base and J 1 base, with 10 bases left between them. CDR3 DNA: TGTGCCAGCAGCCAAGGAGGCGGGTCCCAAGAGACCCAGTACTTC. This sequence encodes CASSQGGGSQETQYF.

The chain uses TRBV7-2 and TRBJ2-5; 8 bases align to TRBD1. The CDR3 loop spans 15 amino acids. CDR1 and CDR2 from the germline V gene are SGHTA and FQGNSA. Germline trimming cut 6 bases from V and 1 base from J; bases unmatched to any gene: 7. CDR3 sequence reads: CASRGQVGTQETQYF. CDR3 bases: TGTGCCAGCAGGGGACAGGTCGGGACCCAAGAGACCCAGTACTTC. Drawing the rest from reference TRBV7-2 and TRBJ2-5, the complete variable domain is GAGVSQSPSNKVTEKGKDVELRCDPISGHTALYWYRQSLGQGLEFLIYFQGNSAPDKSGLPSDRFSAERTGGSVSTLTIQRTQQEDSAVYLCASRGQVGTQETQYFGPGTRLLVL.

This clonotype was picked up a small number of times. V gene TRBV18 combines with J gene TRBJ2-5, with 7 bases fitting TRBD1. The CDR3 contains 14 residues. Trimming took 4 bases from V and 4 from J; bases not matched to a gene: 6. Germline-derived CDR1 and CDR2 are KGHSH and LQKENI. This chain's CDR3 is CASSLRQGIETQYF. CDR3 DNA: TGTGCCAGCTCACTCCGACAGGGAATAGAGACCCAGTACTTC.

The table lists this clonotype with many counts. The chain carries TRBV14 and TRBJ2-7; 7 bases line up with TRBD2. Germline CDR1 SGHDN, CDR2 FVKESK. This CDR3 comprises 18 residues. After removal of 2 bases from V and 4 bases from J, the junction contained 17 bases not matched to a gene. The CDR3 DNA follows: TGTGCCAGCAGCCAACGCTTTGACAGCGGGGCGAGTTTGTACGAGCAGTACTTC. It encodes CASSQRFDSGASLYEQYF.

A remark on this clonotype: Just one base apart from a much larger clone, this may be a read error. The V and J genes are TRBV2 and TRBJ1-1; D is unclear. The germline V gene encodes CDR1 SNHLY and CDR2 FYNNEI. The CDR3 is 15 amino acids. CDR3 amino acids: CANSPHQDEMPEAFF. The CDR3 region has the DNA TGCGCCAACAGCCCACACCAGGACGAGATGCCTGAAGCTTTCTTT.

At least ten counts were recorded for this clonotype. V is TRBV5-4 and J is TRBJ2-5; 10 bases are a match to TRBD1. V dropped 4 bases and J dropped 4; count of bases not matched to a gene: 4. This CDR3 spans 14 amino acids. CDR1 SGHNT and CDR2 YYREEE come from the germline V gene (reference sequence). CDR3 residues: CASSDRDRGETQYF. CDR3 sequence (DNA): TGTGCCAGCAGCGACCGGGACAGGGGAGAGACCCAGTACTTC.

V is TRBV11-2 and J is TRBJ1-2, with D possibly matching TRBD1 (5 bases). CDR1 SGHAT and CDR2 FQNNGV come from the germline V gene. CDR3 length: 19 residues. V lost 0 bases, J lost 2 bases, and 22 bases lay in between. This CDR3 reads CASSLDGGMGGSGNYGYTF. CDR3 nucleotide sequence: TGTGCCAGCAGCTTAGATGGAGGGATGGGGGGATCCGGGAACTATGGCTACACCTTC.

The V and J genes are TRBV29-1 and TRBJ2-3; TRBD2 matches at 7 bases. Germline lookup yields CDR1 SQVTM and CDR2 ANQGSEA. This CDR3 has 13 residues. With V trimmed by 6 bases and J by 4 bases, 7 bases remained unmatched. The CDR3 reads CSVGGSPADTQYF. As DNA, the CDR3 is TGCAGCGTAGGCGGGAGCCCGGCAGATACGCAGTATTTT.

This clonotype was observed at least ten times. The chain couples TRBV12-3 or TRBV12-4 to TRBJ1-3, with D possibly matching TRBD1 (6 bases). V was shortened by 7 bases and J by 2 bases, with 18 bases between the two germline ends. The CDR3 contains 16 residues. CDR3 bases: TGTGCCAGCACTCAAGGACAGTTACATCCTGGAAACACCATATATTTT. Amino acids: CASTQGQLHPGNTIYF.

A word on this clonotype: A read error may produce the germline difference seen at one junction end. This chain joins TRBV27 and TRBJ1-1; D remains ambiguous. The CDR3 runs to 15 residues. Germline values: CDR1 MNHEY, CDR2 SMNVEV (reference sequence). Here the CDR3 reads CASSFRGFPPAEPFF. The DNA of the CDR3 is TGTGCCAGCAGTTTTCGAGGGTTCCCCCCCGCTGAACCTTTCTTT.

The genes are TRBV7-9 and TRBJ2-6, with D perhaps matching TRBD1 or TRBD2 (6 bases each). The V end was cut by 4 bases, the J end by 3 bases, with 13 bases between. This CDR3 has 16 amino acids. In germline, CDR1 is SEHNR, CDR2 FQNEAQ (reference sequence). CDR3 nucleotide sequence: TGTGCCAGCAGCTCCCGGGGGCAGGGTGGGGCCAACGTCCTGACTTTC. This gives the protein CASSSRGQGGANVLTF.

V usage is TRBV11-1 and J usage is TRBJ1-1; the D is unclear. Between the trimmed V and J ends, which lost 6 bases and 4 bases, there was a span of 21 bases. The CDR3 totals 16 residues. The germline CDR1 and CDR2 sequences are SGHAT and FQDESV (reference sequence). The CDR3: CASSDSKFGWVTEAFF. The CDR3 DNA sequence: TGTGCCAGCAGTGACTCGAAATTTGGGTGGGTCACTGAAGCTTTCTTT. Based on the CDR3 plus reference TRBV11-1 and TRBJ1-1, the full variable domain is EAEVAQSPRYKITEKSQAVAFWCDPISGHATLYWYRQILGQGPELLVQFQDESVVDDSQLPKDRFSAERLKGVDSTLKIQPAELGDSAMYLCASSDSKFGWVTEAFFGQGTRLTVV.

This clonotype was seen at least ten times. The V call is TRBV5-6, the J call TRBJ1-2; D not resolved. The V gene's germline CDR1 is SGHDT and CDR2 YYEEEE. The CDR3 has 12 residues. V was cut by 2 bases and J by 7 bases, with 9 bases left in between. The CDR3 region is CASSFYSGGYTF. CDR3 DNA sequence: TGTGCCAGCAGCTTTTATAGCGGTGGCTACACCTTC. The whole variable domain, filled in from reference TRBV5-6 and TRBJ1-2, reads DAGVTQSPTHLIKTRGQQVTLRCSPKSGHDTVSWYQQALGQGPQFIFQYYEEEERQRGNFPDRFSGHQFPNYSSELNVNALLLGDSALYLCASSFYSGGYTFGSGTRLTVV.

This clonotype occurred many times. The chain employs TRBV25-1 and TRBJ1-1; 7 bases match TRBD1. Germline V gene sequence: CDR1 MGHDK, CDR2 SYGVNS. The length of the CDR3 is 14 residues. The ends lost 4 bases at V and 5 bases at J; junction bases unmatched: 7. CDR3 region: CASSGQGGGTEAFF. The CDR3 DNA reads as TGTGCCAGCAGTGGACAGGGAGGGGGAACTGAAGCTTTCTTT.

The rearrangement joins TRBV11-2 to TRBJ1-2, with no clear D. Germline CDR1 is SGHAT and CDR2 is FQNNGV. The CDR3 loop spans 10 amino acids. For the CDR3, the DNA is TGTGACACCATCGGGTATGGCTACACCTTC. Its translation: CDTIGYGYTF.

V and J are TRBV5-4 and TRBJ2-7, with D tentatively TRBD2 (7 bases). Germline assignment: CDR1 SGHNT and CDR2 YYREEE (reference sequence). V gave up 0 bases and J gave up 2 bases, with 21 bases separating them. The CDR3 loop spans 18 amino acids. CDR3: CASSLGRGGGILAYEQYF. CDR3 sequence (DNA): TGTGCCAGCAGCTTGGGCCGAGGGGGGGGTATCCTTGCCTACGAGCAGTACTTC. Variable domain in full (rest from reference TRBV5-4 and TRBJ2-7): ETGVTQSPTHLIKTRGQQVTLRCSSQSGHNTVSWYQQALGQGPQFIFQYYREEENGRGNFPPRFSGLQFPNYSSELNVNALELDDSALYLCASSLGRGGGILAYEQYFGPGTRLTVT.

The table lists this clonotype with a few counts. CDR3 DNA: TGTGCCAGCAGTGACCCCCCGCCGGATACGCAGTATTTT. Translating gives CASSDPPPDTQYF. V usage is TRBV25-1 and J usage is TRBJ2-3; unclear D gene. Germline V gives CDR1 MGHDK, CDR2 SYGVNS. There are 13 residues in the CDR3. Trimming shortened V by 3 bases and J by 6 bases, and 10 bases separated the two germline ends.

This clonotype was picked up many times. The V gene is TRBV29-1, the J gene TRBJ2-7, with 12 bases matching TRBD2. Trimming removed 6 bases from V and 2 bases from J; junction bases left unmatched: 5. The CDR3 length is 14 residues. Germline CDR1 SQVTM, CDR2 ANQGSEA. This chain's CDR3 is CSVGRLAGAYEQYF. In nucleotides, the CDR3 is TGCAGCGTGGGCCGACTAGCGGGGGCCTACGAGCAGTACTTC.

The V call is TRBV7-2, the J call TRBJ2-7; TRBD1 matches 10 bases. The end of the DNA fits TRBJ2-1 better, so the J call may be wrong. CDR1 is SGHTA, CDR2 FQGNSA, per germline. The CDR3 loop spans 15 amino acids. The CDR3 bases are TGTGCCAGCAGCACTACCGGGACAGGGGTCAATGAGCAGTTCTTC. Translated, it gives CASSTTGTGVNEQFF.

This clonotype has at least ten counts. This chain connects TRBV4-2 to TRBJ1-4, with TRBD1 matching 8 bases. The CDR3 sequence is 15 residues long. The ends lost 3 bases at V and 6 bases at J; junction bases unmatched: 6. Germline-derived CDR1 and CDR2 are LGHNA and YNFKEQ. The CDR3 nucleotides are TGTGCCAGCAGCCAGTCGACAGGGGACTATGAAAAACTGTTTTTT. Encoded protein: CASSQSTGDYEKLFF.

This clonotype showed up just a few times. The V call is TRBV5-6, the J call TRBJ1-2; D gene unclear. The V end was cut by 4 bases, the J end by 6 bases, with 19 bases between. The germline gives CDR1 SGHDT, CDR2 YYEEEE. The CDR3 spans 15 residues. The CDR3 nucleotides are TGTGCCAGCAGCCCCGCGGACGGTTATACGGATGGCTACACCTTC. Its translation is CASSPADGYTDGYTF.